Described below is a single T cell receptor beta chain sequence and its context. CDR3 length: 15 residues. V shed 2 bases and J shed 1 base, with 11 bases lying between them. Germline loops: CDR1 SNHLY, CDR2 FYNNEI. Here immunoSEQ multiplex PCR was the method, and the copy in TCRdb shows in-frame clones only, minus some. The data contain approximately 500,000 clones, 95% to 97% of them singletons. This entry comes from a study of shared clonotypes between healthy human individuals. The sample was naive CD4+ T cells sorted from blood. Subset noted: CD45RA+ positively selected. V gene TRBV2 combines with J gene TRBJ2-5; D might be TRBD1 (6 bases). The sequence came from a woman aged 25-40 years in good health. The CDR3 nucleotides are TGTGCCAGCAGTGAATTAGGGACACTCCAAGAGACCCAGTACTTC. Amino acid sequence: CASSELGTLQETQYF.